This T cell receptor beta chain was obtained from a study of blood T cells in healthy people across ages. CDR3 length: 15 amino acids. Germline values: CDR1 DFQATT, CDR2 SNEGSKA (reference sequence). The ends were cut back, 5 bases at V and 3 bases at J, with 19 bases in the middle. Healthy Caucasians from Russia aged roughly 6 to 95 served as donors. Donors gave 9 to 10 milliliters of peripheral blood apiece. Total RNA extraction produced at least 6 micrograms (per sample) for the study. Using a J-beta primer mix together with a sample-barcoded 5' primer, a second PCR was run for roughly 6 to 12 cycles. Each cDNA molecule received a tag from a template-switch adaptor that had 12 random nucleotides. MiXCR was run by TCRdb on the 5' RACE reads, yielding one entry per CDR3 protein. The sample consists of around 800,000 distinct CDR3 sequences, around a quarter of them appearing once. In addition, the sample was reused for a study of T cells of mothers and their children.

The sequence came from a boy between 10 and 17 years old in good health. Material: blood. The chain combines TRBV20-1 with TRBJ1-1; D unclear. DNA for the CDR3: TGCAGTGCTTCGTCCCCTGGGGTGGGCTACACTGAAGCTTTCTTT. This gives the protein CSASSPGVGYTEAFF.